The entry below describes one T cell receptor beta chain. Its antigen is currently unknown. This sample stems from a study of blood T cells in healthy people across ages. Primed by a sample-barcoded 5' primer and a J-beta primer mix, a second PCR proceeded for about 6 to 12 cycles. TCRdb redid the calling of the 5' RACE reads with MiXCR, one entry per CDR3 protein. The sample lists around 1.5 million distinct CDR3 sequences, 59% occurring once. Study-level results: Higher diversity and more naive CD4+ cells were features of long-lived donors, compared to aged donors.

The germline gives CDR1 LGHDT, CDR2 YNNKEL (reference sequence). The CDR3 runs 17 residues. The junction had 11 bases not matched to a gene; V was cut back by 4 bases and J by 2 bases. PBMCs, at least 6 million per sample, were isolated. The sequence came from a man aged 18 to 30 in good health. Specimen: blood. V usage is TRBV3-1 and J usage is TRBJ2-5; 9 bases line up with TRBD2. The DNA for the CDR3 is TGTGCCAGCAGCCCTCACGGGGCGGGGGGGCTTCAAGAGACCCAGTACTTC. Translating it yields CASSPHGAGGLQETQYF.